These 2 T cell receptor beta chains came from one sample sequenced in a study of blood T cell repertoires in COVID-19. Clones were read by immunoSEQ multiplex PCR, and TCRdb kept only the in-frame ones, dropping some. The sample shows under 200,000 clones, more than 65% of them seen only once. Sequencing was done on a sample of peripheral blood. These receptors all come from a woman aged 60-75 years with COVID-19, enrolled during active disease.

Only one count was recorded for this clone. The chain carries TRBV30 and TRBJ1-4; 7 positions agree with TRBD1. Germline V gene sequence: CDR1 GTSNPN, CDR2 SVGIG (reference sequence). Germline trimming cut 1 base from V and 7 bases from J; bases unmatched to any gene: 12. This CDR3 region has 16 residues. The chain's CDR3 is CAWSGTRQGPVEKLFF. The CDR3 nucleotides read TGTGCCTGGAGTGGCACTCGACAGGGTCCGGTTGAAAAACTGTTTTTT.

J is TRBJ1-2 and V is TRBV28; 9 bases line up with TRBD1. V lost 3 bases, J lost 6 bases, and 8 bases stayed unmatched. The CDR3 extends over 15 amino acids. CDR1 and CDR2 (germline): MDHEN, SYDVKM. The CDR3 region is CASSFHGQGINGYTF. For the CDR3, the DNA is TGTGCCAGCAGTTTCCATGGACAGGGGATAAATGGCTACACCTTC.